This T cell receptor beta chain was obtained from a study of cytomegalovirus exposure and HLA in healthy donors. PCR employed 60 Vbeta and 13 Jbeta primers. Some clones are missing from TCRdb's copy, which holds only in-frame ones; the method was immunoSEQ multiplex PCR. The table records approximately 170,000 clones, roughly four fifths of them present only once. Unrecorded immune exposure was likely among donors, who were nominally healthy when sampled. Germline V gene lookup returns CDR1 SNHLY and CDR2 FYNNEI. The CDR3 consists of 15 residues. V shed 5 bases and J shed 5 bases, with 18 bases lying between them.

This clonotype originated in a man aged 35-49 years in good health and CMV-seronegative. J is TRBJ1-2 and V is TRBV2; weak D call: TRBD1 (6 bases). Material: PBMCs. For the CDR3, the DNA is TGTGCCAGCAGTCGTTCAGGGGTTCCCTTATATGGCTACACCTTC. Translated, it gives CASSRSGVPLYGYTF.